Following are 24 T cell receptor beta chains from one sample sequenced in a study of blood T cell repertoires in COVID-19. Clones were sequenced by immunoSEQ multiplex PCR, and TCRdb holds only the in-frame ones, with some missing. The sample carries about 500,000 clones, 75% to 90% recorded once. Specimen: peripheral blood. The receptors originated from a man aged 18 to 35 with COVID-19, enrolled during active disease.

V is TRBV4-1 and J is TRBJ1-1; D not resolved. Trimming left V 2 bases short and J 2 bases short, with 18 bases between. Germline V gene data show CDR1 as MGHRA and CDR2 as YSYEKL. This CDR3 spans 17 amino acids. DNA for the CDR3: TGCGCCAGCAGCCAAACAACGGGATGGTCTTCAAACACTGAAGCTTTCTTT. Translation: CASSQTTGWSSNTEAFF.

This chain links TRBV12-3 or TRBV12-4 with TRBJ2-1; D uncertain. The V and J ends lost 4 bases and 7 bases respectively, with 11 bases between them. The CDR3 extends over 13 amino acids. CDR3: CASSYLAWNEQFF. The CDR3, as DNA: TGTGCCAGCAGTTATTTGGCTTGGAATGAGCAGTTCTTC.

The rearrangement joins TRBV6-5 to TRBJ1-6, with TRBD1 matching 7 bases. V was pared by 4 bases and J by 9 bases, with 6 bases of the junction left unmatched. The CDR3 length is 14 residues. Germline CDR1 MNHEY, CDR2 SVGAGI. CDR3 protein: CASSSAGTVSPLHF. CDR3 bases: TGTGCCAGCAGTTCCGCCGGGACAGTTTCACCCCTCCACTTT.

This clone was seen once. The chain has TRBV6-2 or TRBV6-3 and TRBJ1-3; D perhaps matches TRBD1 (6 bases). The CDR3 runs 15 residues. Trimming stripped 0 bases from V and 0 bases from J, with 6 bases between. CDR1 MNHEY and CDR2 SVGEGT come from the germline V gene. The CDR3 bases are TGTGCCAGCAGTTACTCGACAGGCTCTGGAAACACCATATATTTT. Translating gives CASSYSTGSGNTIYF.

The J gene is TRBJ2-7, the V gene TRBV3-1 (or the pseudogene TRBV3-2), with D possibly being TRBD2 (6 bases). The CDR3 is 14 amino acids. Germline assignment: CDR1 LGHDT and CDR2 YNNKEL (reference sequence). The ends were cut back, 4 bases at V and 1 base at J, with 11 bases in the middle. CDR3 protein: CASSLTGTSYEQYF. CDR3 in DNA: TGTGCCAGCAGCCTTACCGGGACTTCCTACGAGCAGTACTTC.

The rearrangement links TRBV6-5 to TRBJ2-1; 15 bases fit TRBD2. With 4 bases clipped from V and 7 bases from J, the junction kept 5 bases outside the gene matches. Looked up from germline, CDR1 is MNHEY and CDR2 is SVGAGI. The CDR3 totals 16 residues. CDR3 nucleotide sequence: TGTGCCAGCAGTTGGGAGGGACTAGCGGGAGGTAATGAGCAGTTCTTC. It codes for CASSWEGLAGGNEQFF.

The gene calls are TRBV19 and TRBJ2-5; 10 positions match TRBD2. This CDR3 contains 13 residues. Germline V gives CDR1 LNHDA, CDR2 SQIVND (reference sequence). After removal of 4 bases from V and 5 bases from J, the junction contained 1 base not matched to a gene. The CDR3 region has the DNA TGTGCCAGTAGTACTAGCGGGGGTGAGACCCAGTACTTC. It is translated as CASSTSGGETQYF.

This chain links TRBV5-1 with TRBJ2-7; possible D gene TRBD2, 6 bases. Germline V CDR1 and CDR2: SGHRS, YFSETQ. V lost 4 bases and J 0 bases, leaving 14 bases between the germline ends. CDR3 length: 15 amino acids. CDR3 sequence reads: CASSIPGGSSYEQYF. CDR3 in DNA: TGCGCCAGCAGCATCCCCGGGGGATCCTCCTACGAGCAGTACTTC.

DNA of the CDR3: TGTGCCAGTAGTATGTCAGGGGGGACTTCACCCCTCCACTTT. Its translation is CASSMSGGTSPLHF. V usage is TRBV19 and J usage is TRBJ1-6; 7 nucleotides align to TRBD1. Germline CDR1 LNHDA, CDR2 SQIVND (reference sequence). This CDR3 region has 14 residues. V lost 3 bases and J lost 9; bases outside the gene matches: 5.

The chain carries TRBV15 and TRBJ2-5; D unresolved. CDR1 is LNHNV and CDR2 is YYDKDF in the germline V gene (reference sequence). The CDR3 contains 15 residues. V dropped 0 bases and J dropped 7 bases, with 15 bases sitting between them. The CDR3 sequence: CATSRDSEVPTTQYF. The CDR3 DNA is TGTGCCACCAGCAGAGATAGTGAGGTTCCGACGACCCAGTACTTC. The full variable domain, completed using reference TRBV15 and TRBJ2-5, is DAMVIQNPRYQVTQFGKPVTLSCSQTLNHNVMYWYQQKSSQAPKLLFHYYDKDFNNEADTPDNFQSRRPNTSFCFLDIRSPGLGDTAMYLCATSRDSEVPTTQYFGPGTRLLVL.

This chain links TRBV11-2 with TRBJ2-1; no clear D gene. Deletions cut 1 base from V and 4 bases from J, with 5 bases between. This CDR3 has 13 amino acids. CDR1 is SGHAT and CDR2 is FQNNGV in the germline V gene. The CDR3 sequence is CASSLGLYNEQFF. DNA of the CDR3: TGTGCCAGCAGCTTAGGACTTTACAATGAGCAGTTCTTC.

The chain couples TRBV7-9 to TRBJ2-3; 8 bases match TRBD1. Germline V gene data show CDR1 as SEHNR and CDR2 as FQNEAQ (reference sequence). The ends lost 5 bases at V and 3 bases at J; junction bases unmatched: 7. The CDR3 is 15 amino acids. Here the CDR3 reads CASSAGTGSTDTQYF. The CDR3 DNA reads TGTGCCAGCAGCGCCGGGACAGGCTCTACAGATACGCAGTATTTT.

This chain uses TRBV3-1 (or the pseudogene TRBV3-2) with TRBJ2-2; D remains ambiguous. The CDR3 extends over 12 amino acids. Trimming stripped 4 bases from V and 8 bases from J, with 8 bases between. The germline V gene encodes CDR1 LGHDT and CDR2 YNNKEL (reference sequence). The DNA for the CDR3 is TGTGCCAGCAGCCCCCTCGAGGGGGAGCTGTTTTTT. Protein product: CASSPLEGELFF.

This rearrangement joins TRBV18 to TRBJ1-3; D ambiguous. CDR1 is KGHSH, CDR2 LQKENI, per germline. V was cut by 6 bases and J by 4 bases, with 16 bases left in between. This CDR3 has 15 residues. The CDR3 DNA reads TGTGCCAGCTCCCCTACTACTTTCAGCGGAAACACCATATATTTT. Amino acid sequence: CASSPTTFSGNTIYF.

The chain carries TRBV27 and TRBJ2-5, with TRBD1 matching over 10 bases. Germline V gives CDR1 MNHEY, CDR2 SMNVEV (reference sequence). Germline trimming cut 10 bases from V and 1 base from J; bases unmatched to any gene: 6. CDR3 size: 14 residues. CDR3 region: CATKDRGVQETQYF. The DNA for the CDR3 is TGTGCCACCAAGGACAGGGGGGTCCAAGAGACCCAGTACTTC.

This chain uses TRBV18 with TRBJ2-3, with TRBD2 identical over 8 bases. Looked up from germline, CDR1 is KGHSH and CDR2 is LQKENI. J gave up 0 bases and V 3 bases, and 8 bases lay outside the gene matches. The CDR3 length is 17 residues. For the CDR3, the DNA is TGTGCCAGCTCACCCGCCCTCGGACTAGCTAGCACAGATACGCAGTATTTT. Protein: CASSPALGLASTDTQYF.

The J gene is TRBJ2-1, the V gene TRBV7-8, with 9 bases fitting TRBD2. CDR3 size: 15 residues. V dropped 5 bases and J dropped 4; count of bases not matched to a gene: 6. Germline CDR1 is SGHVS and CDR2 is FQNEAQ. Written as DNA, the CDR3 is TGTGCCAGCAGCACCCTAGCGGGGTCTTACAATGAGCAGTTCTTC. Encoded protein: CASSTLAGSYNEQFF. Full variable domain (remainder filled in from reference TRBV7-8 and TRBJ2-1): GAGVSQSPRYKVAKRGQDVALRCDPISGHVSLFWYQQALGQGPEFLTYFQNEAQLDKSGLPSDRFFAERPEGSVSTLKIQRTQQEDSAVYLCASSTLAGSYNEQFFGPGTRLTVL.

The V gene is TRBV7-3, the J gene TRBJ2-5; D is possibly TRBD2 (6 bases). The CDR3 runs to 15 residues. Per germline, CDR1 SGHTA and CDR2 FQGTGA. Trimming removed 2 bases from V and 4 bases from J, with 14 bases in between. The CDR3 sequence is CASSLHGGSGETQYF. The DNA for the CDR3 is TGTGCCAGCAGCTTACACGGAGGGAGCGGAGAGACCCAGTACTTC. Full variable domain (outside the CDR3, taken from reference TRBV7-3 and TRBJ2-5): GAGVSQTPSNKVTEKGKYVELRCDPISGHTALYWYRQSLGQGPEFLIYFQGTGAADDSGLPNDRFFAVRPEGSVSTLKIQRTERGDSAVYLCASSLHGGSGETQYFGPGTRLLVL.

In DNA form, the CDR3 reads TGTGCCAGCAAGGGGGCTGGGGCCAACGTCCTGACTTTC. Translating it yields CASKGAGANVLTF. The genes are TRBV12-3 or TRBV12-4 and TRBJ2-6; TRBD1 might be the D (6 bases). V gave up 7 bases and J gave up 2 bases, with 6 bases separating them. This CDR3 region has 13 residues.

The chain couples TRBV3-1 (or the pseudogene TRBV3-2) to TRBJ2-2, with 7 bases lining up with TRBD1. V lost 4 bases to trimming and J lost 4 bases; unmatched junction nucleotides: 9. Germline CDR1 and CDR2: LGHDT and YNNKEL (reference sequence). The CDR3 length is 16 residues. CDR3 DNA: TGTGCCAGCAGCCGGGTAGGGGGCGCGGGCACCGGGGAGCTGTTTTTT. Amino acid sequence: CASSRVGGAGTGELFF.

The rearrangement links TRBV9 to TRBJ2-3; D gene uncertain. This CDR3 has 12 residues. Trimming cost V 6 bases and J 0 bases, with 5 bases left between them. The germline V gene has CDR1 SGDLS and CDR2 YYNGEE. The CDR3: CASTSSTDTQYF. CDR3 nucleotides: TGTGCCAGCACCTCGAGCACAGATACGCAGTATTTT. The full variable domain, rest sourced from reference TRBV9 and TRBJ2-3, is DSGVTQTPKHLITATGQRVTLRCSPRSGDLSVYWYQQSLDQGLQFLIQYYNGEERAKGNILERFSAQQFPDLHSELNLSSLELGDSALYFCASTSSTDTQYFGPGTRLTVL.

The V gene is TRBV29-1, the J gene TRBJ2-7; D might be TRBD2 (6 bases). The CDR3 is made up of 11 amino acids. The V gene lost 2 bases and the J gene lost 6 bases, with 8 bases spanning the gap. In germline, CDR1 is SQVTM, CDR2 ANQGSEA. CDR3 bases: TGCAGCGTTGAACTAGCGTTCGAGCAGTACTTC. This encodes CSVELAFEQYF.

This clone has only a few counts. The chain carries TRBV24-1 and TRBJ2-5; 10 positions match TRBD2. V was pared by 2 bases and J by 3 bases, with 2 bases of the junction left unmatched. This CDR3 is built from 15 residues. Germline CDR1 is KGHDR and CDR2 is SFDVKD. Here the CDR3 reads CATSDSGTSEETQYF. Here the CDR3 DNA reads TGTGCCACCAGTGATTCTGGGACTAGCGAAGAGACCCAGTACTTC.

The V call is TRBV6-5, the J call TRBJ2-1; D possibly corresponds to TRBD2 (7 bases). The CDR3 covers 16 residues. V lost 0 bases and J 7 bases, leaving 16 bases between the germline ends. Germline loops: CDR1 MNHEY, CDR2 SVGAGI. In DNA, the CDR3 is TGTGCCAGCAGTTACTCGGAGGAAGGGGGGGGGAATGAGCAGTTCTTC. It yields the protein CASSYSEEGGGNEQFF.